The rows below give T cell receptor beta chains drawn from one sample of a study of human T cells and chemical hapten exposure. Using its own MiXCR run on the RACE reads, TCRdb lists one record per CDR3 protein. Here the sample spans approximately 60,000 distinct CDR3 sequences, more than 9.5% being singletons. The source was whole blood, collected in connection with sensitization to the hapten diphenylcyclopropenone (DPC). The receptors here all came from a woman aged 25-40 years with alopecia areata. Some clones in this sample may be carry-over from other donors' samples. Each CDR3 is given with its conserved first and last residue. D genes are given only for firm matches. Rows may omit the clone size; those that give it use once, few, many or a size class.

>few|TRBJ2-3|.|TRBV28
TGTGCCAGCAGCCTGGACACGACCACAGATACGCAGTATTTT
CASSLDTTTDTQYF
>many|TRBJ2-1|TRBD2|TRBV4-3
TGCGCCAGCAGTCCAGCGGGATACAATGAGCAGTTCTTC
CASSPAGYNEQFF
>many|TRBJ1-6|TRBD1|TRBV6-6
TGTGCCAGCAGTTATACAGGACAGGGAAATTCACCCCTCCACTTT
CASSYTGQGNSPLHF
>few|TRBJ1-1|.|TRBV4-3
TGCGCCAGCAGCCAAGATCCCAGTGGGATGAACACTGAAGCTTTCTTT
CASSQDPSGMNTEAFF
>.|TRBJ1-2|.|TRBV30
TGTGCCTGGAGTGTTCGCGCAGGGAGGGACTATGGCTACACCTTC
CAWSVRAGRDYGYTF
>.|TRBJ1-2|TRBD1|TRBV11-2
TGTGCCAGCAGCTCCACCGGGACAGGGGGCGCGGATGGCTACACCTTC
CASSSTGTGGADGYTF
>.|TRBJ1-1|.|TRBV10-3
TGTGCCATCAGAGGCAGTAACACTGAAGCTTTCTTT
CAIRGSNTEAFF
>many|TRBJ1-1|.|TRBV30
TGTGCCTGGAGTGGTCCGAGGTACATGTTT
CAWSGPRYMF
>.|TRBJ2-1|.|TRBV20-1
TGCAGTGCTAGAAAACCTGGCCTAGTGAGGCCCCATGAGCAGTTCTTC
CSARKPGLVRPHEQFF
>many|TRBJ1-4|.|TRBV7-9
TGTGCCAGCAGCTATGGGTTCGCTCGAGAAAAACTGTTTTTT
CASSYGFAREKLFF
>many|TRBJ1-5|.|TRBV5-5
TGTGCCAGCAGCCCCGGGACATACAATCAGCCCCAGCATTTT
CASSPGTYNQPQHF
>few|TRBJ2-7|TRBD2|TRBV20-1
TGCAGTGCTAGAGGGCCCCAGGGAGGGGACGAGCAGTACTTC
CSARGPQGGDEQYF
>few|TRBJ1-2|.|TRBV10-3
TGTGCCATCAGTGACCTATCGAACCTTAATGGCTACACCTTC
CAISDLSNLNGYTF
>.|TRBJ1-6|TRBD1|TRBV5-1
TGCGCCAGCAGCCCGAGACAGGGCGGATCACCCCTCCACTTT
CASSPRQGGSPLHF
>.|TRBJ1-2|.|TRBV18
TGTGCCAGCTCACCATGGAGTGAGGGTGGCTACACCTTC
CASSPWSEGGYTF
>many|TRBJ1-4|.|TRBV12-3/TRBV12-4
TGTGCCAGCAGTTCCCCCTCCGGATGGGTTCAAGAAAAACTGTTTTTT
CASSSPSGWVQEKLFF
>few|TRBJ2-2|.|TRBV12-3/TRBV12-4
TGTGCCAGCAGCCTAACCACCGGGGAGCTGTTTTTT
CASSLTTGELFF
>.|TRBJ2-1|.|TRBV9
TGTGCCAGCACCAGAGACGGGACGACCTACAATGAGCAGTTCTTC
CASTRDGTTYNEQFF
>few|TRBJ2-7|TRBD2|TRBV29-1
TGCAGCGTTAACCTAGCGGCGTATTCAGAGCAGTACTTC
CSVNLAAYSEQYF
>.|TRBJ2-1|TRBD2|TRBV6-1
TGTGCCAGCGGGGCGACTAGCGGGGGACCGAATGAGCAGTTCTTC
CASGATSGGPNEQFF
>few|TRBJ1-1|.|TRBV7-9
TGTGCCAGCAGCCCCGGGGCGGAGGCCTACACTGAAGCTTTCTTT
CASSPGAEAYTEAFF
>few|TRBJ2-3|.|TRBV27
TGTGCCAGCAGTTCACCAGATACGCAGTATTTT
CASSSPDTQYF
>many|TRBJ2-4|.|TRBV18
TGTGCCAGCTCAATCAGGGAGACAGGAGCCAAAAACATTCAGTACTTC
CASSIRETGAKNIQYF
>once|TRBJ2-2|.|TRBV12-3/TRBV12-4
TGTGCCAGCATCACGCACCGGGAGAACACCGGGAAGCTGTTTTTT
CASITHRENTGKLFF